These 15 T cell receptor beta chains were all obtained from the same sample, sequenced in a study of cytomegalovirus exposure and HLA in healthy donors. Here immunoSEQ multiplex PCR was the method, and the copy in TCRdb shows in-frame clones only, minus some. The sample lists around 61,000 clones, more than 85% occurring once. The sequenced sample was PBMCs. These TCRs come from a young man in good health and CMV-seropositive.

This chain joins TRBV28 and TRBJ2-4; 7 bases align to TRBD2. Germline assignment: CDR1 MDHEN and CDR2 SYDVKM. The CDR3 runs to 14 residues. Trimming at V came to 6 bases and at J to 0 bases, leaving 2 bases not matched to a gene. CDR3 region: CASRRGVAKNIQYF. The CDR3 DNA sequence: TGTGCCAGCAGACGGGGGGTAGCCAAAAACATTCAGTACTTC.

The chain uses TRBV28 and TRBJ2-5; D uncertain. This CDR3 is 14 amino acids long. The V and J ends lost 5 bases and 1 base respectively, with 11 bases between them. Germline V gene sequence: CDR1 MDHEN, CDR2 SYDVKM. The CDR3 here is CASSKIGSQETQYF. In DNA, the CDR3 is TGTGCCAGCAGTAAAATTGGTAGCCAAGAGACCCAGTACTTC.

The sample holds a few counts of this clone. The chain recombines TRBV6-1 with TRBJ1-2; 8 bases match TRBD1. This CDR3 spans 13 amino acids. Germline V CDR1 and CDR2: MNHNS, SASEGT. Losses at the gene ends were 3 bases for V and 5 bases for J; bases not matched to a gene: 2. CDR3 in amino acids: CASSDRTGYGYTF. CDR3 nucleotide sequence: TGTGCCAGCAGTGACAGGACAGGGTATGGCTACACCTTC.

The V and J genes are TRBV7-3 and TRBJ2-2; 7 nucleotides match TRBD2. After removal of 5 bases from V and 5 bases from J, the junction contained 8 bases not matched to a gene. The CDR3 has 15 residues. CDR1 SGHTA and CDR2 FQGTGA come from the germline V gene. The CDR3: CASSPRGGRTGELFF. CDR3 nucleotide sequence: TGTGCCAGCAGCCCCCGGGGAGGGCGGACCGGGGAGCTGTTTTTT.

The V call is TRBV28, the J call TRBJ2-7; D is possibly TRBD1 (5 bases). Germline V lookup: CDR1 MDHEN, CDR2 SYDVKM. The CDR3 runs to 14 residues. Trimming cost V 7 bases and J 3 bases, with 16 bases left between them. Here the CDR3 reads CASNPLDRDYEQYF. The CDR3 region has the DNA TGTGCCAGCAACCCCCTCGACAGAGACTACGAGCAGTACTTC.

CDR3 coding DNA: TGTGCCAGCAGTGAAGCGCGGGGGTTTACCTACGAGCAGTACTTC. This translates into CASSEARGFTYEQYF. The J gene is TRBJ2-7, the V gene TRBV6-1; TRBD2 matches at 7 bases. The CDR3 loop spans 15 amino acids. Germline trimming cut 0 bases from V and 2 bases from J; bases unmatched to any gene: 4. Germline assignment: CDR1 MNHNS and CDR2 SASEGT.

This CDR3 reads CASRQTPYEQYF. The CDR3 bases are TGTGCCAGCAGACAGACGCCCTACGAGCAGTACTTC. The rearrangement uses TRBV27 and TRBJ2-7; D is unclear. The ends were cut back, 6 bases at V and 2 bases at J, with 8 bases in the middle. The CDR3 spans 12 residues. Germline loops: CDR1 MNHEY, CDR2 SMNVEV (reference sequence).

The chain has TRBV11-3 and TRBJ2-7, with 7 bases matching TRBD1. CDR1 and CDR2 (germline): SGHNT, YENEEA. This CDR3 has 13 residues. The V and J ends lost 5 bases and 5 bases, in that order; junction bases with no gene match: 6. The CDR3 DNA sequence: TGTGCCAGCAGCCTTACAGGGGTCCACGAGCAGTACTTC. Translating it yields CASSLTGVHEQYF.

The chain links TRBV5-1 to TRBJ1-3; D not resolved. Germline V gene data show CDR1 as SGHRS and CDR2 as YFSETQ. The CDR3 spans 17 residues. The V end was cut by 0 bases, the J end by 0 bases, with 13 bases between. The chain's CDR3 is CASSLVEVGISGNTIYF. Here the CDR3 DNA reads TGCGCCAGCAGCTTGGTTGAGGTCGGCATCTCTGGAAACACCATATATTTT.

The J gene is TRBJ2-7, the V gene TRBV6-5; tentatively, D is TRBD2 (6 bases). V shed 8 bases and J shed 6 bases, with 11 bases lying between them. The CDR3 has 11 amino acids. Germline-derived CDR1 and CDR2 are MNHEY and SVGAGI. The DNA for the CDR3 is TGTGCCAGCGGGACTGTCCGCGAGCAGTACTTC. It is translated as CASGTVREQYF.

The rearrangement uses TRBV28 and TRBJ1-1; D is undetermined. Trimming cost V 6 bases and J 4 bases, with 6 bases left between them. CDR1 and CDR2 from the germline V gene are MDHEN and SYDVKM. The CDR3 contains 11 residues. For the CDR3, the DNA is TGTGCCAGCAGGCAGTTCACTGAAGCTTTCTTT. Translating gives CASRQFTEAFF.

Here the CDR3 reads CASSQLTGPSWAQHF. The DNA for the CDR3 is TGCGCCAGCAGTCAACTGACAGGGCCCTCTTGGGCCCAGCATTTT. V and J are TRBV4-1 and TRBJ1-5, with 7 bases that match TRBD1. After removal of 6 bases from V and 11 bases from J, the junction contained 16 bases not matched to a gene. Germline CDR1 reads MGHRA; CDR2 reads YSYEKL. The CDR3 spans 15 residues.

CDR3 sequence (DNA): TGTGCCAGCAGCTTATCGTCCTCCACAGATACGCAGTATTTT. It encodes CASSLSSSTDTQYF. V is TRBV11-3 and J is TRBJ2-3; no clear D. The germline V and J ends were trimmed by 2 bases and 2 bases, with 8 bases remaining between them. Looked up from germline, CDR1 is SGHNT and CDR2 is YENEEA. The CDR3 is 14 amino acids.

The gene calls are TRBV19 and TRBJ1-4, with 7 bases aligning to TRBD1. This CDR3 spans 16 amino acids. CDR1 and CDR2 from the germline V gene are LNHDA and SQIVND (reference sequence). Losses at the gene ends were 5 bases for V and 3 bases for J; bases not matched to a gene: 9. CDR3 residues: CASSLPPGQSNEKLFF. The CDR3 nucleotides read TGTGCCAGTAGTCTGCCTCCGGGACAGTCTAATGAAAAACTGTTTTTT.

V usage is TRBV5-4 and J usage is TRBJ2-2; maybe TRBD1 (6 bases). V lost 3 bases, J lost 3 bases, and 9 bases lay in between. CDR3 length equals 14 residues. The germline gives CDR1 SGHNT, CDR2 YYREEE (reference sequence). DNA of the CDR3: TGTGCCAGCAGCTGGGGGCAGCACACCGGGGAGCTGTTTTTT. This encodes CASSWGQHTGELFF.